Below, one T cell receptor beta chain is given with its context. Its matching antigen is unknown. The sample belongs to a study of cytomegalovirus exposure and HLA in healthy donors. Background on the study: A prior study identified approximately 110 million unique TCR beta sequences from some 200 million T cells. Of all 398 donors who were genotyped, 80% to 85% belonged to the Caucasian-associated ancestry cluster.

The CDR3 runs to 15 residues. CDR1 LNHDA and CDR2 SQIVND come from the germline V gene (reference sequence). V lost 5 bases, J lost 4 bases, and 9 bases stayed unmatched. PCR primers comprised 60 Vbeta and 13 Jbeta primers. Only in-frame clones appear in the TCRdb table, and some are missing; sequencing was by immunoSEQ multiplex PCR. This sample's table has roughly 50,000 clones. Broader study findings: Compared with the roughly 670-donor mean, an Asian-associated ancestry cluster reportedly had fewer N-insertions, according to a later analysis. Most TCR sequences were seen very rarely across donors, but some public TCRs occurred in many.

Sequencing was carried out using PBMCs. The gene calls are TRBV19 and TRBJ1-1; 8 bases agree with TRBD1. The origin of this receptor is a woman aged 60-75 years in good health and CMV-seropositive. The CDR3 is CASSPQGAQGTEAFF. CDR3 sequence (DNA): TGTGCCAGTAGTCCCCAGGGGGCGCAGGGCACTGAAGCTTTCTTT.